These T cell receptor beta chains were read from a single sample in a study of T cell responses to AZD1222 COVID-19 vaccine. TCRdb's copy holds only in-frame clones and misses some; the assay was immunoSEQ multiplex PCR. The table shows more than 150,000 clones, with about 92% occurring only once. The sequencing here drew on peripheral blood, taken on day 0 of AZD1222 vaccination. These receptors were taken from an adult in good health. Each CDR3 is given without its conserved first and last residue.

TRBJ1-1 | TRBV2 | ASSDRGGEAF
TRBJ1-4 | TRBV10-3 | AITRAPGEKLF
TRBJ1-6 | TRBV12-3/TRBV12-4 | ASSGQGNSPLH
TRBJ1-1 | TRBV7-8 | ASSLARGPENTEAF
TRBJ1-6 | TRBV13 | ASSSDRGNSPLH
TRBJ1-1 | TRBV11-2 | ASSVAVRGTEAF
TRBJ1-2 | TRBV14 | ASSQDHGLYGYT
TRBJ1-2 | TRBV28 | ASSITGSGYT
TRBJ1-6 | TRBV5-4 | ASSLGQINSPLH
TRBJ2-1 | TRBV7-2 | ASSPGAGYNEQF
TRBJ1-1 | TRBV7-9 | ASSLKGAGTEAF
TRBJ2-1 | TRBV7-9 | ASSFDRASYNEQF
TRBJ2-5 | TRBV30 | AWSQGQGKETQY
TRBJ1-2 | TRBV5-4 | ASSLSEFYGYT
TRBJ2-5 | TRBV6-5 | ASKAGGTAKETQY
TRBJ1-1 | TRBV7-9 | ALGAGPEAF
TRBJ1-2 | TRBV28 | ASRSLRVWGGNGYT
TRBJ2-2 | TRBV27 | ASSLGASTGELF
TRBJ1-2 | TRBV7-2 | ASIPDPQAYGYT
TRBJ1-5 | TRBV2 | ASSTSHQPQH
TRBJ1-2 | TRBV2 | ASSETRGARGYT